This T cell receptor (beta chain) originates from a study of PD-1 blockade in classical Hodgkin lymphoma. Germline V lookup: CDR1 SGHDT, CDR2 YYEEEE. The germline V and J ends were trimmed by 0 bases and 0 bases, with 14 bases remaining between them. The CDR3 is 17 residues long. This clone is categorized as medium-sized. Antigen specificity is unknown. Documented time point: cycle 4 day 1 (C4D1), after 5 to 7 weeks of nivolumab. Every patient had relapsed following autologous stem cell transplantation, and cohorts differed in brentuximab vedotin exposure. Only in-frame clones appear in the TCRdb table, and some are missing; sequencing was by immunoSEQ multiplex PCR. The table lists about 28,000 clones, around three quarters of them singletons. Study-wide findings and caveats: At baseline, newly diagnosed patients reportedly showed less TCR diversity than healthy donors. Significantly greater TCR diversity emerged by C4D1 in CD4+ cells but not CD8+ cells. Nothing has yet pinned down what causes the repertoire differences, possibly disease activity or prior therapy.

The chain carries TRBV5-6 and TRBJ2-3; D may be TRBD1 or TRBD2 (5 bases each). The sample was peripheral blood mononuclear cells (PBMCs), taken before the fourth cycle of nivolumab. The receptor comes from a human donor with classical Hodgkin lymphoma. The CDR3 protein is CASSLESGLTSTDTQYF. The CDR3 DNA is TGTGCCAGCAGCTTGGAGTCGGGGCTCACTAGCACAGATACGCAGTATTTT.